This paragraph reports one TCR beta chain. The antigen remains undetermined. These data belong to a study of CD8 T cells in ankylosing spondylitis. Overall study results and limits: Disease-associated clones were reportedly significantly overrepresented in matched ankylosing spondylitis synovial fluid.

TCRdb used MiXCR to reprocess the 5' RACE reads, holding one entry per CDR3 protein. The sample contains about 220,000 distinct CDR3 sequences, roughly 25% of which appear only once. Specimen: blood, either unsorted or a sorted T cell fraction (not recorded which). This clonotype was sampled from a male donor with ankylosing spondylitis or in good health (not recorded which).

CDR3 residues: CASSRAGHMNTEAFF. As DNA, the CDR3 is TGTGCCAGTAGTAGAGCGGGGCACATGAACACTGAAGCTTTCTTT. This sequence joins TRBV19 and TRBJ1-1, with D maybe TRBD1 (5 bases). Between the trimmed V and J ends, which lost 4 bases and 0 bases, there was a span of 12 bases. This CDR3 contains 15 residues. In germline, CDR1 is LNHDA, CDR2 SQIVND (reference sequence).